Included here is one TCR beta chain sequence, with context. Its antigen remains undetermined. Base-call qualities are not available, and no considerably larger clone is one nucleotide away. Repertoires were sampled multiple times during chemoradiotherapy, which allowed clonal expansion in the tumor microenvironment to be followed. The entry originates in a study of chemoradiotherapy in HPV16-positive cancers (dated by TCRdb to 2022 to 2024). The study in broad terms: Candidate HPV-specific T-cell clones and common TCR motifs were defined through functional T-cell assays on cells from a couple of HPV16-positive patients. The study set out to ask whether T-cell immunity against the HPV oncoproteins E6 and E7 changes over the course of chemoradiotherapy and whether that immunity affects survival. TCR repertoires from roughly 87 patients with HPV-related cancers were then used to track the candidate HPV-specific TCRs and motifs.

Study-wide findings and limitations: Expansion of candidate HPV-specific clones and E7-related TCR motifs was observed in the tumor microenvironment during treatment, whereas no such expansion was observed for non-HPV-specific T cells. The functional definition of HPV-specific T cells was derived from only two HPV16-positive patients, and the survival association was reported for HPV16-positive patients. Among HPV16-positive patients, expansion of HPV-responsive T cells during chemoradiotherapy was associated with better recurrence-free survival.

Libraries were prepared through the immunoSEQ multiplex PCR assay. TCRdb's version of the immuneACCESS table is confined to in-frame rearrangements and falls short of the full clone set. An unresolved V gene accounts for under half of the shortfall where checked; the remainder is of unknown origin. This sample comprises fewer than 8,000 clones, 89% of them detected only once. 2% to 2.5% of the sample is held by the ten biggest clonotypes. V is pared back by 7 bases and J by 4 bases, with 14 bases lying between the germline termini. The CDR3, from cysteine to phenylalanine, totals 14 residues. The kept DNA is CDR3 alone, 42 bases in frame from the first base. CDR1 and CDR2, per the germline V gene, are MDHEN and SYDVKM.

The sequencing used tumor tissue, collected from a patient who underwent chemoradiotherapy. Recombination connected TRBV28 to TRBJ2-1; matching of 5 bases hints at TRBD1 as the D gene. This sequence was found in a human donor with HPV-associated anogenital cancer. The CDR3 corresponds to CASTPTGQYNEQFF. The DNA sequence follows: TGTGCCAGCACCCCAACAGGACAATACAATGAGCAGTTCTTC. With the rest looked up from the reference TRBV28 and TRBJ2-1 genes rather than sequenced, the full variable domain is DVKVTQSSRYLVKRTGEKVFLECVQDMDHENMFWYRQDPGLGLRLIYFSYDVKMKEKGDIPEGYSVSREKKERFSLILESASTNQTSMYLCASTPTGQYNEQFFGPGTRLTVL.